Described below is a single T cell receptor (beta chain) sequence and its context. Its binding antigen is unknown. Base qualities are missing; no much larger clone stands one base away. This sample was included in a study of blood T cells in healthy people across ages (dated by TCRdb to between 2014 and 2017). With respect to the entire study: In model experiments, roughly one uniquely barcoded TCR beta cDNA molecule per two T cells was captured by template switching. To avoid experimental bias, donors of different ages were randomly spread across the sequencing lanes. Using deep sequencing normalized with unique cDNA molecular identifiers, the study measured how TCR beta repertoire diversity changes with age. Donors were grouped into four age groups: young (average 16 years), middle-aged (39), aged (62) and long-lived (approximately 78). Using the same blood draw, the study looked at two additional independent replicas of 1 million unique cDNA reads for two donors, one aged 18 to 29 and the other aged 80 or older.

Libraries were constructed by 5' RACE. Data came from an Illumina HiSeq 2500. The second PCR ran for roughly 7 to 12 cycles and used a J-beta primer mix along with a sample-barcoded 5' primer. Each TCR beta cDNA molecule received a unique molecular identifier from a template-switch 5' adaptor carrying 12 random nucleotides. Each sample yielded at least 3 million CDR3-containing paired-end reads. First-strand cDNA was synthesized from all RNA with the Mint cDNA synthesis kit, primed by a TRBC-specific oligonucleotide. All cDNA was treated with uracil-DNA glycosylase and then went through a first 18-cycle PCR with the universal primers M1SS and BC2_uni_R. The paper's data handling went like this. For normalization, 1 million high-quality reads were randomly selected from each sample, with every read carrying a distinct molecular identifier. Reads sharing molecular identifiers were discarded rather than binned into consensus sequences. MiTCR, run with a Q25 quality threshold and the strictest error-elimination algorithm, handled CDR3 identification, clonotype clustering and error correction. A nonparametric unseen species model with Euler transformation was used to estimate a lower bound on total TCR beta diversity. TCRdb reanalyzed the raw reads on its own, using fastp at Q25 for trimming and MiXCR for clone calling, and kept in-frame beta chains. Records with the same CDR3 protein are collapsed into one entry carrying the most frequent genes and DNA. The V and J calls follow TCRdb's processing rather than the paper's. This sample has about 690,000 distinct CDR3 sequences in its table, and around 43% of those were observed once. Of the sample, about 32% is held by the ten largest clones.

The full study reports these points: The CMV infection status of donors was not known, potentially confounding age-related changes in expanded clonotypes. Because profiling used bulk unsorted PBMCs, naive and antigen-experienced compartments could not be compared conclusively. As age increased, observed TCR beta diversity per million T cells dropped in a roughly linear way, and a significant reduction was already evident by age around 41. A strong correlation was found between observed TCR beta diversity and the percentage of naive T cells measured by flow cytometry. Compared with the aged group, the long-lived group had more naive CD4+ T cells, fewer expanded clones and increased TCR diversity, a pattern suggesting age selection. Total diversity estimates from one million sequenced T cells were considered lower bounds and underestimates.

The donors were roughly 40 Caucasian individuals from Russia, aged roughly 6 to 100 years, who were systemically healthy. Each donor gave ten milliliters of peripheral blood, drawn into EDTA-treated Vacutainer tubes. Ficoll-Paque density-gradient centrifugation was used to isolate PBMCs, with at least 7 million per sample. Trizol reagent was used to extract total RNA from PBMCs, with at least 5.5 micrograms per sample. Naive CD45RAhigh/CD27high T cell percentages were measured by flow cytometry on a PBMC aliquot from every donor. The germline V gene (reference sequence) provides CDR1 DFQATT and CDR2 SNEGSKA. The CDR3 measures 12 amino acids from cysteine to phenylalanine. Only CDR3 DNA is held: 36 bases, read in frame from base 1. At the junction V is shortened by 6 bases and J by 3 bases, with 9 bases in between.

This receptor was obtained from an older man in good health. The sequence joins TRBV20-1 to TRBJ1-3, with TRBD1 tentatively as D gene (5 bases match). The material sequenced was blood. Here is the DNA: TGCAGTGCGGGGGGTTTTGGAAACACCATATATTTT. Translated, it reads CSAGGFGNTIYF.